The 14 T cell receptor beta chains below come from one sample, sequenced in a study of blood T cell repertoires in COVID-19. TCRdb's table, derived via immunoSEQ multiplex PCR, lists solely in-frame clones and lacks some. The data contain about 100,000 clones, approximately 86% of them singletons. The sequencing input was peripheral blood. These receptors were obtained from an elderly man with active or convalescent COVID-19.

The chain recombines TRBV29-1 with TRBJ1-1; 7 positions match TRBD1. Germline V lookup: CDR1 SQVTM, CDR2 ANQGSEA. Trimming cost V 7 bases and J 8 bases; bases outside gene matches: 4. This CDR3 is 10 amino acids long. The CDR3 region has the DNA TGCAGCGCGGGACAGTCCGAAGCTTTCTTT. Its translation: CSAGQSEAFF. The full variable domain, its missing parts supplied by reference TRBV29-1 and TRBJ1-1, is SAVISQKPSRDICQRGTSLTIQCQVDSQVTMMFWYRQQPGQSLTLIATANQGSEATYESGFVIDKFPISRPNLTFSTLTVSNMSPEDSSIYLCSAGQSEAFFGQGTRLTVV.

As DNA, the CDR3 is TGCAGCGCATCTGTACCGTACTCTAGCGGAAGCTCCTACAATGAGCAGTTCTTC. This sequence encodes CSASVPYSSGSSYNEQFF. This chain connects TRBV29-1 to TRBJ2-1; 7 positions agree with TRBD2. This CDR3 has 18 amino acids. Germline V gives CDR1 SQVTM, CDR2 ANQGSEA. V was clipped by 7 bases and J by 0 bases; unmatched bases: 18.

DNA of the CDR3: TGTGCCAGTAGTATGAGACTAGCGCTTGCAGATACGCAGTATTTT. It is translated as CASSMRLALADTQYF. This chain joins TRBV19 and TRBJ2-3, with 8 bases aligning to TRBD2. Per germline, CDR1 LNHDA and CDR2 SQIVND (reference sequence). The CDR3 is made up of 15 amino acids. J lost 4 bases, V lost 3 bases, and 6 bases had no gene match. Full variable domain (remainder filled in from reference TRBV19 and TRBJ2-3): DGGITQSPKYLFRKEGQNVTLSCEQNLNHDAMYWYRQDPGQGLRLIYYSQIVNDFQKGDIAEGYSVSREKKESFPLTVTSAQKNPTAFYLCASSMRLALADTQYFGPGTRLTVL.

This chain joins TRBV7-2 and TRBJ1-1; D is uncertain. The CDR3 covers 14 residues. CDR1 and CDR2 (germline): SGHTA, FQGNSA. Trimming stripped 2 bases from V and 1 base from J, with 8 bases between. The CDR3 DNA sequence: TGTGCCAGCAGCTTAAGTACTGGGAACACTGAAGCTTTCTTT. It yields the protein CASSLSTGNTEAFF.

The gene calls are TRBV3-1 (or the pseudogene TRBV3-2) and TRBJ2-3; 8 nucleotides agree with TRBD2. J gave up 5 bases and V 2 bases, and 0 bases lay outside the gene matches. The CDR3 contains 13 residues. Germline V gene sequence: CDR1 LGHDT, CDR2 YNNKEL (reference sequence). In DNA form, the CDR3 reads TGTGCCAGCAGCCAAAGCGGGGGAGATACGCAGTATTTT. It encodes CASSQSGGDTQYF.

The genes are TRBV3-1 (or the pseudogene TRBV3-2) and TRBJ2-1, with D possibly matching TRBD2 (6 bases). There are 19 residues in the CDR3. Trimming took off 4 bases at V and 0 bases at J, with 22 bases between the two ends. Germline assignment: CDR1 LGHDT and CDR2 YNNKEL (reference sequence). The CDR3 loop is CASSLLKLGGSDSYNEQFF. CDR3 DNA sequence: TGTGCCAGCAGCCTACTTAAGCTGGGGGGTTCGGACTCCTACAATGAGCAGTTCTTC.

The rearrangement joins TRBV19 to TRBJ2-7; possibly TRBD1 for D (5 bases). The germline gives CDR1 LNHDA, CDR2 SQIVND (reference sequence). The germline V and J ends were trimmed by 4 bases and 6 bases, with 13 bases remaining between them. The CDR3 consists of 13 residues. CDR3 protein: CASSKAQGLEQYF. CDR3 DNA sequence: TGTGCCAGTAGTAAGGCTCAGGGTCTCGAGCAGTACTTC. The complete variable domain, with remaining parts taken from reference TRBV19 and TRBJ2-7, reads DGGITQSPKYLFRKEGQNVTLSCEQNLNHDAMYWYRQDPGQGLRLIYYSQIVNDFQKGDIAEGYSVSREKKESFPLTVTSAQKNPTAFYLCASSKAQGLEQYFGPGTRLTVT.

This rearrangement joins TRBV6-5 to TRBJ2-7; TRBD2 matches 9 bases. V trimming: 6 bases; J trimming: 0 bases; junction bases outside the gene matches: 3. CDR3 length equals 14 residues. From germline, CDR1 is MNHEY and CDR2 SVGAGI. The CDR3 bases are TGTGCCAGCAGGTTTAGCGGGAGCTCCTACGAGCAGTACTTC. Translating gives CASRFSGSSYEQYF.

The chain links TRBV18 to TRBJ1-3, with TRBD1 matching over 7 bases. V shed 6 bases and J 1 base; nucleotides not matched to a gene: 6. CDR1 and CDR2 from the germline V gene are KGHSH and LQKENI. The CDR3 totals 15 residues. CDR3 residues: CASSLGTASGNTIYF. The DNA for the CDR3 is TGTGCCAGCTCCCTCGGGACAGCTTCTGGAAACACCATATATTTT. The whole variable domain, remainder taken from reference TRBV18 and TRBJ1-3, is NAGVMQNPRHLVRRRGQEARLRCSPMKGHSHVYWYRQLPEEGLKFMVYLQKENIIDESGMPKERFSAEFPKEGPSILRIQQVVRGDSAAYFCASSLGTASGNTIYFGEGSWLTVV.

The V and J genes are TRBV18 and TRBJ1-2; 7 bases fit TRBD1. The CDR3 sequence is 14 residues long. CDR1 and CDR2 from the germline V gene are KGHSH and LQKENI. Trimming at V came to 7 bases and at J to 3 bases, leaving 8 bases not matched to a gene. DNA of the CDR3: TGTGCCAGCTACTCATCGACAGGGTACTATGGCTACACCTTC. It specifies CASYSSTGYYGYTF. The full variable domain, completed using reference TRBV18 and TRBJ1-2, is NAGVMQNPRHLVRRRGQEARLRCSPMKGHSHVYWYRQLPEEGLKFMVYLQKENIIDESGMPKERFSAEFPKEGPSILRIQQVVRGDSAAYFCASYSSTGYYGYTFGSGTRLTVV.

The chain joins TRBV6-2 or TRBV6-3 to TRBJ2-2; 11 nucleotides line up with TRBD2. V shed 2 bases and J 6 bases; nucleotides not matched to a gene: 11. Germline V gene lookup returns CDR1 MNHEY and CDR2 SVGEGT. The CDR3 runs to 18 residues. DNA for the CDR3: TGTGCCAGCAGTTACAAGCTAGCGGGAGGCCCATACTCCGGGGAGCTGTTTTTT. Residues: CASSYKLAGGPYSGELFF.

The chain carries TRBV3-1 (or the pseudogene TRBV3-2) and TRBJ1-1, with D hard to call. This CDR3 contains 13 residues. Trimming cost V 5 bases and J 1 base, with 8 bases left between them. In germline, CDR1 is LGHDT, CDR2 YNNKEL (reference sequence). Written as DNA, the CDR3 is TGTGCCAGCAGCTTAACACGGAACACTGAAGCTTTCTTT. Protein: CASSLTRNTEAFF.

This chain uses TRBV24-1 with TRBJ2-5; tentative D call: TRBD1 (5 bases). The CDR3 contains 13 residues. The germline V and J ends were trimmed by 7 bases and 4 bases, with 12 bases remaining between them. Germline assignment: CDR1 KGHDR and CDR2 SFDVKD. CDR3 loop: CATSKGSLETQYF. DNA for the CDR3: TGTGCCACCAGCAAGGGGTCGTTAGAGACCCAGTACTTC.

In DNA form, the CDR3 reads TGTGCCAGCAGTTCGACGCACAGGGGCACCGGGGAGCTGTTTTTT. This codes for CASSSTHRGTGELFF. This chain joins TRBV27 and TRBJ2-2; TRBD1 matches at 7 bases. Germline values: CDR1 MNHEY, CDR2 SMNVEV (reference sequence). J gave up 4 bases and V 4 bases, and 6 bases lay outside the gene matches. The CDR3 runs to 15 residues.